The entry that follows covers one T cell receptor beta chain sequence. The data stem from a study of technical replicates of blood from a handful of donors. There are 17 residues in the CDR3. V lost 3 bases to trimming and J lost 2 bases; unmatched junction nucleotides: 11. Germline V gene lookup returns CDR1 PRHDT and CDR2 FYEKMQ (reference sequence). Data came from immunoSEQ multiplex PCR; TCRdb stores just in-frame clones and leaves some out. This sample has over 90,000 clones, with roughly 95% found just once. This clonotype was sampled from a human donor in good health. What was sequenced was T cells isolated from PBMCs. V gene TRBV13 combines with J gene TRBJ1-2; 8 nucleotides match TRBD1. CDR3 sequence reads: CASSFRRGTGSNYGYTF. The CDR3 DNA reads TGTGCCAGCAGCTTTAGACGAGGGACAGGTTCAAACTATGGCTACACCTTC. Using reference TRBV13 and TRBJ1-2 for the parts outside the CDR3, the full variable domain is AAGVIQSPRHLIKEKRETATLKCYPIPRHDTVYWYQQGPGQDPQFLISFYEKMQSDKGSIPDRFSAQQFSDYHSELNMSSLELGDSALYFCASSFRRGTGSNYGYTFGSGTRLTVV.